A single sample gave rise to the 23 T cell receptor beta chains below, sequenced in a study of CXCR3-negative and CXCR3-positive naive CD8 T cells. These receptors have no known antigen. Study-wide points: The TRB CDR3s that CXCR3-positive naive cells carried were more hydrophobic than those of CXCR3-negative naive cells.

Carrying UMI labels, the TRB cDNA libraries were prepared through 5' RACE. From the 5' RACE reads, TCRdb lists one entry per CDR3 protein and no DNA. Its table lists 55,000 to 65,000 distinct CDR3 sequences. Sequencing was performed on naive CXCR3+ CD8+ T cells from blood. Subset given: CD45RO-CCR7+CD27+CD95- naive CD8+ T cells expressing CXCR3 (TNR3+). The receptors were sampled from a human donor in good health. Some clones in this sample may be carry-over from other donors' samples.

The rearrangement uses TRBV18 and TRBJ2-7; TCRdb's assignment of TRBD2 cannot be checked, as there is no DNA. Germline V lookup: CDR1 KGHSH, CDR2 LQKENI. The CDR3 length is 16 residues. The CDR3 protein is CASSPPGTALELEQYF.

The chain is built from TRBV7-3 and TRBJ1-2; the TCRdb call, TRBD1, lacks DNA for checking. The CDR3 is 15 amino acids. Germline V lookup: CDR1 SGHTA, CDR2 FQGTGA. The CDR3 protein is CASSHGQGVVYGYTF.

The chain uses TRBV29-1 and TRBJ2-7. The CDR3 sequence is 13 residues long. Germline V CDR1 and CDR2: SQVTM, ANQGSEA. CDR3: CSVELQLTYEQYF.

J is TRBJ1-1 and V is TRBV7-3; TCRdb picks TRBD1, but there is no DNA to check that call. This CDR3 is built from 15 residues. The germline V gene encodes CDR1 SGHTA and CDR2 FQGTGA. The CDR3 here is CASSLIRQGRTEAFF.

The CDR3 here is CASSAWEPGKEILHNSPLHF. This chain connects TRBV12-3 or TRBV12-4 to TRBJ1-6; TCRdb selects TRBD1, and the lack of DNA leaves this call unchecked. This CDR3 region has 20 residues.

The V gene is TRBV7-2, the J gene TRBJ1-2; there is no DNA to check the TCRdb D call of TRBD1. Looked up from germline, CDR1 is SGHTA and CDR2 is FQGNSA. The CDR3 spans 16 residues. The CDR3 loop is CASSSKSVGGANGYTF.

The chain joins TRBV7-9 to TRBJ1-1; the TRBD1 assignment by TCRdb is unverifiable without DNA. Per the germline V gene, CDR1 is SEHNR and CDR2 is FQNEAQ (reference sequence). The CDR3 length is 13 residues. CDR3 in amino acids: CASSSSGRNEAFF.

This chain joins TRBV10-2 and TRBJ2-1; TCRdb selects TRBD2, and the lack of DNA leaves this call unchecked. Germline V gene data show CDR1 as WSHSY and CDR2 as SAAADI. This CDR3 has 14 amino acids. The CDR3 protein is CASGTSGSYNEQFF.

V usage is TRBV5-1 and J usage is TRBJ1-1; no DNA is available, so the TRBD1 call from TCRdb remains unchecked. The CDR3 is made up of 12 amino acids. CDR1 and CDR2 from the germline V gene are SGHRS and YFSETQ. CDR3 region: CASKQGHTEAFF.

The chain carries TRBV7-7 and TRBJ2-5; checking the TCRdb D call of TRBD2 is not possible without DNA. The CDR3 has 15 residues. The germline gives CDR1 SSHAT, CDR2 FNYEAQ (reference sequence). The CDR3: CASSSHLGDQETQYF.

The V gene is TRBV2, the J gene TRBJ2-7. CDR3 length: 13 amino acids. Germline V gene sequence: CDR1 SNHLY, CDR2 FYNNEI. The CDR3 reads CASNPKGTYEQYF. The full variable domain, completed using reference TRBV2 and TRBJ2-7, is EPEVTQTPSHQVTQMGQEVILRCVPISNHLYFYWYRQILGQKVEFLVSFYNNEISEKSEIFDDQFSVERPDGSNFTLKIRSTKLEDSAMYFCASNPKGTYEQYFGPGTRLTVT.

The chain joins TRBV6-5 to TRBJ2-2; no DNA is available, so the TRBD1 call from TCRdb remains unchecked. The CDR3 consists of 15 residues. Per germline, CDR1 MNHEY and CDR2 SVGAGI. CDR3 in amino acids: CASSFVGGGSGELFF.

The rearrangement links TRBV19 to TRBJ1-5; TCRdb selects TRBD1, and the lack of DNA leaves this call unchecked. CDR1 is LNHDA, CDR2 SQIVND, per germline (reference sequence). The CDR3 consists of 15 residues. The CDR3 sequence: CASSIEGAGFQPQHF.

The chain links TRBV7-3 to TRBJ1-6; with no DNA, the TCRdb D assignment of TRBD1 cannot be verified. CDR1 SGHTA and CDR2 FQGTGA come from the germline V gene. This CDR3 contains 14 residues. The CDR3 sequence: CASQLDRNGSPLHF.

This chain uses TRBV29-1 with TRBJ2-5. The germline V gene encodes CDR1 SQVTM and CDR2 ANQGSEA. This CDR3 contains 13 residues. The CDR3: CSVEGPAPETQYF.

This chain joins TRBV6-6 and TRBJ2-1. The CDR3 covers 12 residues. Germline loops: CDR1 MNHNY, CDR2 SVGAGI (reference sequence). CDR3 in amino acids: CASSYTTNEQFF.

J is TRBJ2-7 and V is TRBV7-9. The CDR3 contains 13 residues. The germline gives CDR1 SEHNR, CDR2 FQNEAQ (reference sequence). CDR3 protein: CASSLSLMSEQYF.

The V gene is TRBV29-1, the J gene TRBJ2-5; TCRdb designates TRBD1, a call that cannot be tested without DNA. The CDR3 length is 12 residues. Germline V lookup: CDR1 SQVTM, CDR2 ANQGSEA. CDR3 loop: CSVIKTGGTQYF.

This sequence joins TRBV20-1 and TRBJ2-3; lacking DNA, the TRBD1 call made by TCRdb goes unchecked. Looked up from germline, CDR1 is DFQATT and CDR2 is SNEGSKA (reference sequence). The CDR3 totals 15 residues. CDR3 amino acids: CSARDLRGPTDTQYF.

The rearrangement links TRBV6-6 to TRBJ2-4; TCRdb indicates TRBD1, and absent DNA this call remains unverified. The CDR3 loop spans 14 amino acids. Germline CDR1 reads MNHNY; CDR2 reads SVGAGI (reference sequence). CDR3 region: CASSPGLEKNIQYF.

This chain uses TRBV4-3 with TRBJ2-7; TCRdb's D gene call, TRBD1, goes unchecked for lack of DNA. Germline-derived CDR1 and CDR2 are LGHNA and YSLEER. This CDR3 comprises 14 residues. The CDR3 protein is CASSLDRGNYEQYF.

The gene calls are TRBV12-5 and TRBJ2-1. Germline CDR1 is LGHNT and CDR2 is FRNRAP. This CDR3 region has 11 residues. This chain's CDR3 is CASGFQNEQFF.

The V call is TRBV7-9, the J call TRBJ1-6; the D gene TCRdb calls, TRBD1, cannot be checked with no DNA. Germline V lookup: CDR1 SEHNR, CDR2 FQNEAQ (reference sequence). The CDR3 loop spans 16 amino acids. The CDR3 spells CASSAEGTEVGSPLHF.